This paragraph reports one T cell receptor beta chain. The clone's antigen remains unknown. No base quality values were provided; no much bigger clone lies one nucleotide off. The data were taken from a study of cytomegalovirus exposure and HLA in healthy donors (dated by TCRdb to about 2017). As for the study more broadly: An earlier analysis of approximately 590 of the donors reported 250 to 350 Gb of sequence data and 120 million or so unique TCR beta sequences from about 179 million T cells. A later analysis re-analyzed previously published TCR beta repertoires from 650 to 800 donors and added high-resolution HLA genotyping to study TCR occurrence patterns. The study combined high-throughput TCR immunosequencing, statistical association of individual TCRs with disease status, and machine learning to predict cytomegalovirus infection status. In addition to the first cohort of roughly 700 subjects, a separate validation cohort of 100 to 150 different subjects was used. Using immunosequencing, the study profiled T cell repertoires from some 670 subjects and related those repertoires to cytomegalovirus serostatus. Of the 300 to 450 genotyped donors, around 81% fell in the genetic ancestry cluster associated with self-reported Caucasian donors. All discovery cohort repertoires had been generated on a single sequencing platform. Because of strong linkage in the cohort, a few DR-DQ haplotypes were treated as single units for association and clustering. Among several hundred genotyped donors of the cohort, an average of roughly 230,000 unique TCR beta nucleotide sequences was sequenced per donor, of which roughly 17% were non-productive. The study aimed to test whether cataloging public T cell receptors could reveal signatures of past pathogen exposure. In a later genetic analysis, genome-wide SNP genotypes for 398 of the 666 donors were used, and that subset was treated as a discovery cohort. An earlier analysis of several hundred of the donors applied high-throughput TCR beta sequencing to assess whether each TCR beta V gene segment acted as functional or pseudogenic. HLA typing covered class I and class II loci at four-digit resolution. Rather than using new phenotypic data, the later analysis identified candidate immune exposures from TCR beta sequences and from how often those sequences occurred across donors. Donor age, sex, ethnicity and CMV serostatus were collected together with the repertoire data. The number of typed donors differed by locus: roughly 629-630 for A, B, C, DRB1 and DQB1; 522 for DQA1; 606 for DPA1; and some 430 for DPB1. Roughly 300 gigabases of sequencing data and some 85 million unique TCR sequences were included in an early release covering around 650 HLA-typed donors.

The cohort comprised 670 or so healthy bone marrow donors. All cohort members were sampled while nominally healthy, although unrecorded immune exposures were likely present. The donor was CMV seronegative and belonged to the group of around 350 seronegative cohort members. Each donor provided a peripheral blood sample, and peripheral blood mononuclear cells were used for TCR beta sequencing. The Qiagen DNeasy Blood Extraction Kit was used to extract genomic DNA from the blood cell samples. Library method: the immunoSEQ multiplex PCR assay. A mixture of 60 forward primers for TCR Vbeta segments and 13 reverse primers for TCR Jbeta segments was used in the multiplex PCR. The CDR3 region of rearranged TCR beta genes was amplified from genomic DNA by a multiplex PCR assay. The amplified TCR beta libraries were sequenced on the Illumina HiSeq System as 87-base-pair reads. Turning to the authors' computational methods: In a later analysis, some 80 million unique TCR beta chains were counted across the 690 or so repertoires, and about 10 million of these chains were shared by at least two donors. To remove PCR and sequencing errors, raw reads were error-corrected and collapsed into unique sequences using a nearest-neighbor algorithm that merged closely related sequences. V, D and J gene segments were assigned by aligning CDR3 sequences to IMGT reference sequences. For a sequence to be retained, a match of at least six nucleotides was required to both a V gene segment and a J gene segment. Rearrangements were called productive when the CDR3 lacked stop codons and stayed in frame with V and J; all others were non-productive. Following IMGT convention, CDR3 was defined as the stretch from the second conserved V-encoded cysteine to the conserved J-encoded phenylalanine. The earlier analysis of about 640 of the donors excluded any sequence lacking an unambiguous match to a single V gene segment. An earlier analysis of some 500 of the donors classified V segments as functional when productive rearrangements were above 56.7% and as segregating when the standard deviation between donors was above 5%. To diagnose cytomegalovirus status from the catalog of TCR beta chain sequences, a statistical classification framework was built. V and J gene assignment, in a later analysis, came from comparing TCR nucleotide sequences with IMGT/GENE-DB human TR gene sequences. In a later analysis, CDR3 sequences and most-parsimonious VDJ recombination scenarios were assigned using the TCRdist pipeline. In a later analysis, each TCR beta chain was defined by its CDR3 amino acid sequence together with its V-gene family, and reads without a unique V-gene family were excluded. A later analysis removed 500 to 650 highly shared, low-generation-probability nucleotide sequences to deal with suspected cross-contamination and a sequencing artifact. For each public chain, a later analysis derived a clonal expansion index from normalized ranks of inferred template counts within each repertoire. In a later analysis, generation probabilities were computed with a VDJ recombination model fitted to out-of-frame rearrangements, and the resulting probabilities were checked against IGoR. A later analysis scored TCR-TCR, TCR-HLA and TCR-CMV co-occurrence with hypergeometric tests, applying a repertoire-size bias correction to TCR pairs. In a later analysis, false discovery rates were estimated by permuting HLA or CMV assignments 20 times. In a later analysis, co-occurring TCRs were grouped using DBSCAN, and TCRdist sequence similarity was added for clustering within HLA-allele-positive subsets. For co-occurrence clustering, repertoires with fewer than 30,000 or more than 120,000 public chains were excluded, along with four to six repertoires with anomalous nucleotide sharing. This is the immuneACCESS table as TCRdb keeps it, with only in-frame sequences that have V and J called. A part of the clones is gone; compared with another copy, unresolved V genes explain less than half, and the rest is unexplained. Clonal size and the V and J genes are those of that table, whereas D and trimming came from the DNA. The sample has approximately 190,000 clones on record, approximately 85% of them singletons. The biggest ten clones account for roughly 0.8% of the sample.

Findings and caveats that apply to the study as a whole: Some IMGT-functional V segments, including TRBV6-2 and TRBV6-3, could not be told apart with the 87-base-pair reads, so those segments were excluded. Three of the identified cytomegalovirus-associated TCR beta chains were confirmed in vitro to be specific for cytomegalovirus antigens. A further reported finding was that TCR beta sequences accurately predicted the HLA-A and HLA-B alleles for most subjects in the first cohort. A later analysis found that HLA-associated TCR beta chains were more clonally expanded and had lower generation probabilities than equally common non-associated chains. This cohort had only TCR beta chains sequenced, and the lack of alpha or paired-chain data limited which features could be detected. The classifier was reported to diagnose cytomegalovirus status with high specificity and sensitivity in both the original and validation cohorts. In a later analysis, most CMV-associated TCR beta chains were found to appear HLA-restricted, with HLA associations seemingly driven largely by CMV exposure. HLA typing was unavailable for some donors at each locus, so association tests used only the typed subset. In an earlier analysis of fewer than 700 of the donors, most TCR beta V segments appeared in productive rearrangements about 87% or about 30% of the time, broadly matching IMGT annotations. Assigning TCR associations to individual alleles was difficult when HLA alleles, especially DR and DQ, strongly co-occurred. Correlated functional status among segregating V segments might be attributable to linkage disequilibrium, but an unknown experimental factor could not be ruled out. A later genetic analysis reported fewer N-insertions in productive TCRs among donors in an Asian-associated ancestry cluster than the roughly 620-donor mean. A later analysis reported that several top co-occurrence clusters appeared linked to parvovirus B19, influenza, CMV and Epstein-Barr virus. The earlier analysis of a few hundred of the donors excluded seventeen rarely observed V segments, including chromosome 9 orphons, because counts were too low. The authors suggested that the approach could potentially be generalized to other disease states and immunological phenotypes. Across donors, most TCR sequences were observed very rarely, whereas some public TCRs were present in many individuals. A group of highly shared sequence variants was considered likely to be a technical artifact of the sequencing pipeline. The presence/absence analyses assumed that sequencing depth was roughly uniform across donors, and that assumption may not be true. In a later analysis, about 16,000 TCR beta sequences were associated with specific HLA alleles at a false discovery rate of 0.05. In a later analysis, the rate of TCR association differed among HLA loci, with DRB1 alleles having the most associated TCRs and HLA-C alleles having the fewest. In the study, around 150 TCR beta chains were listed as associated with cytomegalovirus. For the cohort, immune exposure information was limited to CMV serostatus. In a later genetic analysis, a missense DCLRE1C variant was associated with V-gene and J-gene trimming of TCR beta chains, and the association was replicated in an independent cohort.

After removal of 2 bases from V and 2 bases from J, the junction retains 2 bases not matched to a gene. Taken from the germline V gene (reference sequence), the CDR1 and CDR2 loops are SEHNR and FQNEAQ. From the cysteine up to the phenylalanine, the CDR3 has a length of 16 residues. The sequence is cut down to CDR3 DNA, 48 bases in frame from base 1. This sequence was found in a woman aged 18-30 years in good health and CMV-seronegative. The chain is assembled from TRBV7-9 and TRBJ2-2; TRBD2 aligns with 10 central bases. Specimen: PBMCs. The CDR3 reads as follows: CASSLLAGVNTGELFF. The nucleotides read TGTGCCAGCAGCTTACTAGCGGGAGTAAACACCGGGGAGCTGTTTTTT.